Below, one T cell receptor beta chain is given with its context. These data originate in a study of blood T cell repertoires in COVID-19. At the level of the study: From the United States, Italy and Spain came samples of acute and convalescent COVID-19. From T cells, B-cell-depleted T cells, or PBMCs came the material, which was cDNA or gDNA.

The authors' processing: Nucleated cell counts were estimated from reference gene primer amplification. Libraries were prepared by immunoSEQ multiplex PCR; TCRdb keeps only in-frame clonotypes and omits some of them. From that table come the V and J calls and clone size; the DNA was used to work out D and trimming. The profile shows some 180,000 clones, nearly 90% of them singletons. V lost 2 bases and J lost 6, with 11 bases in between. This CDR3 contains 14 residues. Germline values: CDR1 MNHEY, CDR2 SVGAGI. The sequence was obtained from a man in his fifties or sixties with active or convalescent COVID-19. The rearrangement uses TRBV6-5 and TRBJ1-5, with TRBD1 as a possible D gene (6 bases). Source material: peripheral blood. Here the CDR3 reads CASSYGGGSQPQHF. The CDR3 region has the DNA TGTGCCAGCAGTTACGGCGGGGGCAGTCAGCCCCAGCATTTT.